This TCR beta chain came from a study of T cell changes during pregnancy in multiple sclerosis. TCRdb's table, derived via immunoSEQ multiplex PCR, lists solely in-frame clones and lacks some. The table has about 44,000 clones, roughly 96% seen once. V was trimmed by 6 bases and J by 10 bases, leaving 25 bases between them. CDR3 length equals 16 residues. Germline values: CDR1 MRHNA, CDR2 SNTAGT. The sequence came from a female donor with multiple sclerosis, enrolled in a pregnancy study. The chain carries TRBV6-4 and TRBJ2-1; D is possibly TRBD2 (6 bases). The specimen was peripheral blood, collected in the second trimester of pregnancy. The CDR3 DNA is TGTGCCAGCAGCGCCTCCACTAGCCTCTCCCCATTCGAGCAGTTCTTC. Protein product: CASSASTSLSPFEQFF.